Listed below are T cell receptor beta chains from one sample, sequenced in a study of Ad26.COV2.S vaccination and SARS-CoV-2 variants. TCRdb keeps only in-frame clones here, not all; method: immunoSEQ multiplex PCR. The repertoire holds roughly 320,000 clones, with around 83% as singletons. The material sequenced was peripheral blood, taken in a trial of Ad26.COV2.S vaccine versus placebo. These receptors all stem from a person aged 18-65 years who received the Ad26.COV2.S COVID-19 vaccine or a placebo. CDR3s include the opening cysteine and the closing phenylalanine or tryptophan. D genes are given only for firm matches. Rows may omit the clone size; those that give it use once, few, many or a size class.

size	V	length	J	D	CDR3	DNA
NA	TRBV19	17	TRBJ1-6	NA	CASSIDGAGWMNSPLHF	TGTGCCAGTAGTATAGATGGGGCAGGATGGATGAATTCACCCCTCCACTTT
few	TRBV7-9	15	TRBJ2-2	TRBD1	CASSLHGQVSGELFF	TGTGCCAGCAGCTTGCACGGACAGGTATCCGGGGAGCTGTTTTTT
NA	TRBV10-3	13	TRBJ1-2	NA	CAIRIGADYGYTF	TGTGCCATCAGAATAGGGGCGGACTATGGCTACACCTTC
few	TRBV30	14	TRBJ2-5	NA	CAWSGRAFVETQYF	TGTGCCTGGAGTGGTCGGGCTTTTGTTGAGACCCAGTACTTC
NA	TRBV6-6	15	TRBJ2-2	NA	CASSYSSPGTGELFF	TGTGCCAGCAGTTACTCGAGCCCTGGGACCGGGGAGCTGTTTTTT
NA	TRBV2	14	TRBJ1-5	TRBD1	CASSGDRGIGYQHF	TGTGCCAGCAGTGGGGACAGGGGAATAGGGTACCAGCATTTT
NA	TRBV28	14	TRBJ1-2	NA	CASRSPRRSYGYTF	TGTGCCAGCAGATCCCCTCGACGGAGCTATGGCTACACCTTC
NA	TRBV3-1/TRBV3-2	15	TRBJ1-2	NA	CASSRGRDKNYGYTF	TGTGCCAGCAGCCGCGGACGAGACAAGAACTATGGCTACACCTTC
once	TRBV5-4	15	TRBJ1-1	NA	CASSLAAGVNTEAFF	TGTGCCAGCAGCTTGGCCGCAGGGGTGAACACTGAAGCTTTCTTT
NA	TRBV7-9	11	TRBJ1-1	NA	CASSLVSEAFF	TGTGCCAGCAGCTTGGTCTCTGAAGCTTTCTTT
NA	TRBV11-2	17	TRBJ1-1	NA	CASSLDRYGKPNTEAFF	TGTGCCAGCAGCTTAGATCGGTACGGGAAACCGAACACTGAAGCTTTCTTT
NA	TRBV30	12	TRBJ2-7	NA	CAWSLAQDEQYF	TGTGCCTGGAGTCTCGCACAGGACGAGCAGTACTTC
NA	TRBV3-1/TRBV3-2	15	TRBJ2-3	NA	CASSQAAKVTDTQYF	TGTGCCAGCAGCCAAGCGGCCAAAGTCACAGATACGCAGTATTTT
NA	TRBV19	14	TRBJ1-5	NA	CASSNYGGNQPQHF	TGTGCCAGTAGTAACTATGGGGGTAATCAGCCCCAGCATTTT
NA	TRBV29-1	12	TRBJ1-2	NA	CSARRAEDGYTF	TGCAGCGCCCGCCGGGCTGAGGATGGCTACACCTTC
NA	TRBV6-2/TRBV6-3	12	TRBJ1-2	NA	CASSFRAYGYTF	TGTGCCAGCAGTTTCAGGGCTTATGGCTACACCTTC
NA	TRBV5-1	13	TRBJ2-7	NA	CASRTTGFREQYF	TGCGCCAGCAGAACAACAGGGTTCCGAGAGCAGTACTTC
NA	TRBV5-4	15	TRBJ2-7	NA	CASSLRGTGYYEQYF	TGTGCCAGCAGCTTAAGGGGGACCGGATACTACGAGCAGTACTTC
few	TRBV29-1	11	TRBJ1-1	NA	CSFRVNTEAFF	TGCAGTTTCAGAGTCAACACTGAAGCTTTCTTT
NA	TRBV10-2	12	TRBJ2-7	NA	CASSESGYEQYF	TGCGCCAGCAGTGAGTCAGGCTACGAGCAGTACTTC
NA	TRBV9	15	TRBJ1-4	TRBD1	CASSVGQGAWEKLFF	TGTGCCAGCAGCGTAGGACAGGGGGCCTGGGAAAAACTGTTTTTT
NA	TRBV5-4	15	TRBJ1-1	NA	CASSSPGPQGTEAFF	TGTGCCAGCAGCTCGCCGGGACCCCAAGGCACTGAAGCTTTCTTT
NA	TRBV5-1	18	TRBJ1-3	NA	CASSLAGLPESSGNTIYF	TGCGCCAGCAGCTTGGCCGGGTTGCCCGAGAGCTCTGGAAACACCATATATTTT
NA	TRBV18	15	TRBJ2-7	NA	CASSPPGSRSAEQYF	TGTGCCAGCTCACCCCCAGGGTCCCGATCGGCGGAGCAGTACTTC
NA	TRBV5-1	15	TRBJ2-1	TRBD2	CASTPASGGNNEQFF	TGCGCCAGCACCCCGGCTAGCGGGGGTAACAATGAGCAGTTCTTC
NA	TRBV27	13	TRBJ1-5	NA	CAIQENSNQPQHF	TGTGCCATACAGGAGAATAGCAATCAGCCCCAGCATTTT
NA	TRBV4-3	13	TRBJ1-2	TRBD1	CASSRTGGGGYTF	TGCGCCAGCAGCAGAACAGGGGGCGGTGGCTACACCTTC
NA	TRBV5-8	17	TRBJ1-5	NA	CASSSGAGKHSNQPQHF	TGTGCCAGCAGCTCGGGCGCAGGAAAACATAGCAATCAGCCCCAGCATTTT
few	TRBV7-3	13	TRBJ2-1	NA	CASSFGGENEQFF	TGTGCCAGCAGCTTCGGCGGGGAGAATGAGCAGTTCTTC
NA	TRBV5-5	11	TRBJ2-7	NA	CASSQRTSEYF	TGTGCCAGCAGCCAAAGGACTTCGGAGTACTTC
NA	TRBV6-5	15	TRBJ1-4	NA	CASKVVRGSKEKLFF	TGTGCCAGCAAAGTAGTACGGGGGAGTAAAGAAAAACTGTTTTTT
few	TRBV12-3/TRBV12-4	13	TRBJ2-1	NA	CASDGDNYNEQFF	TGTGCCAGCGACGGGGATAACTACAATGAGCAGTTCTTC
NA	TRBV5-4	14	TRBJ1-2	NA	CASSLDRRNYGYTF	TGTGCCAGCAGCTTGGACAGAAGAAACTATGGCTACACCTTC
NA	TRBV18	12	TRBJ2-5	NA	CASQTGGETQYF	TGTGCCAGCCAGACTGGAGGGGAGACCCAGTACTTC
NA	TRBV7-2	15	TRBJ1-1	TRBD1	CASTYGGGTALSAFF	TGTGCCAGCACCTACGGTGGGGGGACAGCCCTGAGCGCTTTCTTT
NA	TRBV6-5	15	TRBJ1-2	NA	CASSLWGQGKDGYTF	TGTGCCAGCAGTCTATGGGGGCAGGGAAAAGATGGCTACACCTTC
NA	TRBV18	16	TRBJ2-1	TRBD1	CASSPEGDRESNEQFF	TGTGCCAGCTCACCAGAGGGGGACAGGGAATCAAATGAGCAGTTCTTC
few	TRBV5-1	14	TRBJ1-1	NA	CASGEGVKGTEAFF	TGCGCCAGCGGCGAGGGAGTGAAGGGCACTGAAGCTTTCTTT
NA	TRBV18	14	TRBJ2-7	NA	CASSPPHRIAGQYF	TGTGCCAGCTCACCACCCCACCGGATCGCCGGGCAGTACTTC
NA	TRBV7-6	14	TRBJ1-1	NA	CASSLRGGDTEAFF	TGTGCCAGCAGCTTAAGGGGGGGAGACACTGAAGCTTTCTTT
NA	TRBV7-9	12	TRBJ1-1	NA	CASSLGQLEAFF	TGTGCCAGCAGCTTAGGGCAGCTTGAAGCTTTCTTT
NA	TRBV7-8	17	TRBJ2-3	TRBD2	CASSIPPLAGGADTQYF	TGTGCCAGCAGCATACCCCCCCTAGCGGGGGGAGCAGATACGCAGTATTTT
NA	TRBV11-1	13	TRBJ2-1	NA	CASSSYSINEQFF	TGTGCCAGCAGCTCCTACTCCATCAATGAGCAGTTCTTC
NA	TRBV27	18	TRBJ1-1	TRBD1	CASSSDRASGGRLAEAFF	TGTGCCAGCAGCTCAGACAGGGCCAGCGGCGGTCGGCTGGCTGAAGCTTTCTTT
NA	TRBV28	13	TRBJ2-7	NA	CASSLSPPNEQYF	TGTGCCAGCAGTTTATCCCCTCCCAACGAGCAGTACTTC
NA	TRBV10-3	13	TRBJ2-1	NA	CAITPGSYNEQFF	TGTGCCATCACACCCGGCTCCTACAATGAGCAGTTCTTC
NA	TRBV5-4	12	TRBJ1-1	NA	CASSLWNTEAFF	TGTGCCAGCAGCTTATGGAACACTGAAGCTTTCTTT
NA	TRBV10-3	15	TRBJ2-2	NA	CAIRTGTANTGELFF	TGTGCCATCAGGACAGGAACCGCGAACACCGGGGAGCTGTTTTTT
NA	TRBV6-5	14	TRBJ2-7	TRBD2	CASRVGTSLYEQYF	TGTGCCAGCAGGGTCGGGACTAGCTTGTACGAGCAGTACTTC
few	TRBV14	17	TRBJ2-1	NA	CASSQDKINGLTNEQFF	TGTGCCAGCAGCCAAGATAAGATTAATGGACTCACTAATGAGCAGTTCTTC
NA	TRBV4-3	15	TRBJ1-1	NA	CASSQVTPVSTEAFF	TGCGCCAGCAGCCAAGTAACTCCCGTTTCGACTGAAGCTTTCTTT
NA	TRBV4-3	13	TRBJ2-7	NA	CASSQAEGFEQYF	TGCGCCAGCAGCCAGGCTGAAGGGTTCGAGCAGTACTTC
NA	TRBV5-5	17	TRBJ2-3	NA	CASSLPLTDRFTDTQYF	TGTGCCAGCAGCTTGCCCCTAACGGACAGATTCACAGATACGCAGTATTTT
few	TRBV6-5	12	TRBJ2-7	TRBD2	CATWLAGYEQYF	TGTGCCACCTGGTTAGCGGGGTACGAGCAGTACTTC